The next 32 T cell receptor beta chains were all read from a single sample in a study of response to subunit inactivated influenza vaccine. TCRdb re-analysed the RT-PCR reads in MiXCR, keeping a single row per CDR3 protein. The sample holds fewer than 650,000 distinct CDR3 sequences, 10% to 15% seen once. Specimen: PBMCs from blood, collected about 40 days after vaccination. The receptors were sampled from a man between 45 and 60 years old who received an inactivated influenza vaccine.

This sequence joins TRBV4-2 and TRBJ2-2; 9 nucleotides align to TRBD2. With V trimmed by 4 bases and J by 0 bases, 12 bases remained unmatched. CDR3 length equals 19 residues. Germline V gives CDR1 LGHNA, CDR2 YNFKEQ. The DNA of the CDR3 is TGTGCCAGCAGCCCTCCGGCGCGGGGGGGACCCACGAACACCGGGGAGCTGTTTTTT. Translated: CASSPPARGGPTNTGELFF.

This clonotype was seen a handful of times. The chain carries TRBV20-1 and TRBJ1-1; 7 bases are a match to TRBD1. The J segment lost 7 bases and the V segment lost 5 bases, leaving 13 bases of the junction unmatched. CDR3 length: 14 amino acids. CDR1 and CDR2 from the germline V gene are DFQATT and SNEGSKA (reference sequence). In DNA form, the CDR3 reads TGCAGTGCTCTCCAGACAGGGTCCTGGAGTGAAGCTTTCTTT. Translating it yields CSALQTGSWSEAFF.

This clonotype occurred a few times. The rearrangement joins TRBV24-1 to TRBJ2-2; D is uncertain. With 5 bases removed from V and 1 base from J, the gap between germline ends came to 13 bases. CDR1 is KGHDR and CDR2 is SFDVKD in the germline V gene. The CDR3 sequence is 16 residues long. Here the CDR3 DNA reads TGTGCCACCAGTGCCGAAGGCTCCCGGAACACCGGGGAGCTGTTTTTT. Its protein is CATSAEGSRNTGELFF.

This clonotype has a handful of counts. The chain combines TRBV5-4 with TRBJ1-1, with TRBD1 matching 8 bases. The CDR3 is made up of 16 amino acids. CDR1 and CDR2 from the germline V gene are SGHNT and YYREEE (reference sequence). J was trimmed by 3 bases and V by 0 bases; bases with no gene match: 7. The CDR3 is CASSLAAGGLYTEAFF. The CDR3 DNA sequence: TGTGCCAGCAGCTTGGCGGCAGGGGGCTTATACACTGAAGCTTTCTTT.

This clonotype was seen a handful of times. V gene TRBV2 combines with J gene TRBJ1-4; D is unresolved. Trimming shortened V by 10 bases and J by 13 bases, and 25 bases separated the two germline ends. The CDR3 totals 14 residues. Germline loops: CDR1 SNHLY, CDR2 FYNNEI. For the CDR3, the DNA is TGTGCCACCACGGCGGGGTGGGGTATGAATGGACTGTTTTTT. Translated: CATTAGWGMNGLFF.

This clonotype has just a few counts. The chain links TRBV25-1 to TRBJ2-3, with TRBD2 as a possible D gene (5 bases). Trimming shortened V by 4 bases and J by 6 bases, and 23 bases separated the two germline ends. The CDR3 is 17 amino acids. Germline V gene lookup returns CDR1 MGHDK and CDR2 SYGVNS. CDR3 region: CASSGLKFARGRDTQYF. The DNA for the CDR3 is TGTGCCAGCAGTGGTCTCAAATTCGCTAGAGGGCGGGATACGCAGTATTTT.

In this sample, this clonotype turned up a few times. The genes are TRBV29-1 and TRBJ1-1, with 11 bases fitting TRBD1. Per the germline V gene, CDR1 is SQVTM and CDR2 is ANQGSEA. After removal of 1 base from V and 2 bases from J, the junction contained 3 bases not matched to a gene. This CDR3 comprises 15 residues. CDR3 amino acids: CSVEGTGGANTEAFF. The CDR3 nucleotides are TGCAGCGTTGAAGGGACAGGGGGCGCAAACACTGAAGCTTTCTTT.

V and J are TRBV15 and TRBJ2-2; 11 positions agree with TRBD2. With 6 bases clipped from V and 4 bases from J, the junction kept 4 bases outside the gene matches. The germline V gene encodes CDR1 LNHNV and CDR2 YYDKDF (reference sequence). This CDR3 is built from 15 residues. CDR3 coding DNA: TGTGCCACCAGACATGGGACTAGCGGCACCGGGGAGCTGTTTTTT. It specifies CATRHGTSGTGELFF.

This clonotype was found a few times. The CDR3 DNA reads TGTGCCAGCAGAACTGGTCGAGGGGCCTACGAGCAGTACTTC. This sequence encodes CASRTGRGAYEQYF. V gene TRBV2 combines with J gene TRBJ2-7; D may match TRBD1 or TRBD2 (5 bases each). This CDR3 region has 14 residues. The germline V gene has CDR1 SNHLY and CDR2 FYNNEI. The V gene lost 6 bases and the J gene lost 2 bases, with 14 bases spanning the gap.

The CDR3 coding sequence is TGCGCCAGCAGCCCGAGGGGGATGCTCGCGGGGCATAGCACAGATACGCAGTATTTT. It specifies CASSPRGMLAGHSTDTQYF. This rearrangement joins TRBV4-3 to TRBJ2-3, with D perhaps being TRBD1 or TRBD2 (6 bases each). Per germline, CDR1 LGHNA and CDR2 YSLEER. The length of the CDR3 is 19 residues. The V end was cut by 4 bases, the J end by 0 bases, with 23 bases between.

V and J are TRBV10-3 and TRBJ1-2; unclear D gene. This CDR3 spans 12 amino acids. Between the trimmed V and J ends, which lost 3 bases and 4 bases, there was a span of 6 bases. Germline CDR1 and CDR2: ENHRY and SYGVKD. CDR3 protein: CAISEPPYGYTF. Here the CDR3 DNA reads TGTGCCATCAGTGAACCACCCTATGGCTACACCTTC.

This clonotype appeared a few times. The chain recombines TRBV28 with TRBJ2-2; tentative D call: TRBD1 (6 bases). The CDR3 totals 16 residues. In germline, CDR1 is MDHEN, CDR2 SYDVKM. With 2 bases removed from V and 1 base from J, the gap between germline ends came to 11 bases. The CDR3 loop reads CASSLVRGWNTGELFF. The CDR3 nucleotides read TGTGCCAGCAGTTTAGTAAGGGGGTGGAACACCGGGGAGCTGTTTTTT.

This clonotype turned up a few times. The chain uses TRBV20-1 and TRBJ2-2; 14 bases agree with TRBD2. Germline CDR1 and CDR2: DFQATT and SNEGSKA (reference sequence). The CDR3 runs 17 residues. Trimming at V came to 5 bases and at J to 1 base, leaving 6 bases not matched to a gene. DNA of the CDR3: TGCAGTGCTGGGGGACTAGCGGGGGAGCTGAACACCGGGGAGCTGTTTTTT. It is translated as CSAGGLAGELNTGELFF.

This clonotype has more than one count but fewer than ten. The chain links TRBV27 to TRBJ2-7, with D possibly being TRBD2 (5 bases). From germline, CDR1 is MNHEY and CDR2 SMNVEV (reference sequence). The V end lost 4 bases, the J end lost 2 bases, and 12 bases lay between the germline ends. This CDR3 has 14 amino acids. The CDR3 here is CASSSQAVPYEQYF. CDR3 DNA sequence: TGTGCCAGCAGTTCCCAAGCGGTCCCCTACGAGCAGTACTTC.

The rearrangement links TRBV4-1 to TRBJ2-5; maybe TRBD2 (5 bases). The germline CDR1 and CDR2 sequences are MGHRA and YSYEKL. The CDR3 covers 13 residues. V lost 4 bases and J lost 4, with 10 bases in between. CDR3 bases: TGCGCCAGCAGCCGAGGGAGTCGAGAGACCCAGTACTTC. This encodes CASSRGSRETQYF.

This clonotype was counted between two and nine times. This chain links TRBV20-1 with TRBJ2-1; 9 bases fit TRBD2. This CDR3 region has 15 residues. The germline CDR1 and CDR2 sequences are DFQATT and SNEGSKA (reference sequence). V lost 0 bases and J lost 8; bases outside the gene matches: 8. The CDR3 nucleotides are TGCAGTGCTAGAGATCTTCAGCGGGAGGTCTATGAGCAGTTCTTC. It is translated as CSARDLQREVYEQFF.

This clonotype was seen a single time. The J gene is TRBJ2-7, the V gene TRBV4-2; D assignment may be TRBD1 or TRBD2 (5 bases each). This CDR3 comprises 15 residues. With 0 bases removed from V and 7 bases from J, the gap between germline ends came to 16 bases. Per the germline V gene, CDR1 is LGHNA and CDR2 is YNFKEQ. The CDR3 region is CASSQDIGAPGEQYF. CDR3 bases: TGTGCCAGCAGCCAAGATATAGGGGCCCCGGGGGAGCAGTACTTC.

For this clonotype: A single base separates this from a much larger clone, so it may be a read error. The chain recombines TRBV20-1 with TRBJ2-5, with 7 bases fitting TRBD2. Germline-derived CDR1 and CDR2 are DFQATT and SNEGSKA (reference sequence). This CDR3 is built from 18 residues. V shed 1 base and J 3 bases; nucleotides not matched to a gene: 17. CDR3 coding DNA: TGCAGTGCTAGAGCGACTCACGGGGCAGCGGGACCCGAAGAGACCCAGTACTTC. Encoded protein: CSARATHGAAGPEETQYF.

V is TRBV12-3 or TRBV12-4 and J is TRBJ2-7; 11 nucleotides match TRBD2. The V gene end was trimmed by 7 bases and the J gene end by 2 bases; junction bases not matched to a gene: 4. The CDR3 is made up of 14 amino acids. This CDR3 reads CASNIAGGPYEQYF. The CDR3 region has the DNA TGTGCCAGCAATATAGCGGGAGGGCCCTACGAGCAGTACTTC.

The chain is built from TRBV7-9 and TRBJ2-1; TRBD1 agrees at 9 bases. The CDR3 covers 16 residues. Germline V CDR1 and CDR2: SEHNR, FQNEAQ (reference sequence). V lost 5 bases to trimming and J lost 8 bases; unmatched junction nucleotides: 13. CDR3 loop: CASSGRGTGYLYEQFF. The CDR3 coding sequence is TGTGCCAGCAGCGGGAGGGGGACAGGGTATTTGTATGAGCAGTTCTTC.

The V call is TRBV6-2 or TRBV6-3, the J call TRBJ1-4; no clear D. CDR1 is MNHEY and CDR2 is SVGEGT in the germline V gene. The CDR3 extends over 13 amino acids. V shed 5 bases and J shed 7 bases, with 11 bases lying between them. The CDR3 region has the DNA TGTGCCAGCAGTGGAGGATTGGTTGAAAAACTGTTTTTT. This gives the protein CASSGGLVEKLFF.

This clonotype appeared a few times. The CDR3 loop reads CASSSSPVGYYEQYF. Here the CDR3 DNA reads TGCGCCAGCAGCTCCAGTCCGGTGGGGTACTACGAGCAGTACTTC. This chain joins TRBV5-1 and TRBJ2-7; D is unclear. CDR1 SGHRS and CDR2 YFSETQ come from the germline V gene. Trimming shortened V by 3 bases and J by 3 bases, and 16 bases separated the two germline ends. CDR3 length: 15 amino acids.

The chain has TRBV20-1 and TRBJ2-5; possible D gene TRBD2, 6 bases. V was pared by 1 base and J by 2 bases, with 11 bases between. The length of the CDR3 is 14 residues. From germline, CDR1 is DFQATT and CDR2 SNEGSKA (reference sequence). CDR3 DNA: TGCAGTGCTAGAGTAGGACTAAAGCAAGAGACCCAGTACTTC. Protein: CSARVGLKQETQYF.

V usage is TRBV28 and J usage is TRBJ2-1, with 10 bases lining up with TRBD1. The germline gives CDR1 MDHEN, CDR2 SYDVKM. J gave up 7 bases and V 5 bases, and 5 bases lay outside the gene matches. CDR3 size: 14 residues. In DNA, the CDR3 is TGTGCCAGCAGTCCGCCGGACAGGGGGAATGAGCAGTTCTTC. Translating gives CASSPPDRGNEQFF.

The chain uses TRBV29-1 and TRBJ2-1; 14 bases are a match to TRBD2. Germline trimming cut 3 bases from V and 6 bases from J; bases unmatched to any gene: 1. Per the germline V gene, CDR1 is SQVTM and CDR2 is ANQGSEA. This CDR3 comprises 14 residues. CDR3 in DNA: TGCAGCGTTGAGGGACTAGCGGGGGTCAATGAGCAGTTCTTC. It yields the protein CSVEGLAGVNEQFF.

The CDR3 spells CASSRTLAGDEQFF. CDR3 coding DNA: TGCGCCAGCAGCCGTACTCTAGCGGGGGATGAGCAGTTCTTC. This chain joins TRBV4-1 and TRBJ2-1; TRBD2 matches 10 bases. The CDR3 is 14 amino acids. Germline V CDR1 and CDR2: MGHRA, YSYEKL. The trim removed 4 bases at V and 8 bases at J, leaving 5 bases unmatched.

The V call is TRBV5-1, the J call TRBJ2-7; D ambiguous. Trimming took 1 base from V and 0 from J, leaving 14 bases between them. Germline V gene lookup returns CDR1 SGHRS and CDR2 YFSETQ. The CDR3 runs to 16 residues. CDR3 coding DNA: TGCGCCAGCAGCTTGACCCGGGCCATCAGCTCCTACGAGCAGTACTTC. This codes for CASSLTRAISSYEQYF.

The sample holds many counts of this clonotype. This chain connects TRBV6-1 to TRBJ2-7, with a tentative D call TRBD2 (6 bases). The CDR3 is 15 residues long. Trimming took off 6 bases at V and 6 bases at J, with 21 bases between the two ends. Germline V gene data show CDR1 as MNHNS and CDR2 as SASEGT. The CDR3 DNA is TGTGCCAGCAGCACAAAGCGATCCGAGGGAGGCGAGCAGTACTTC. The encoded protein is CASSTKRSEGGEQYF.

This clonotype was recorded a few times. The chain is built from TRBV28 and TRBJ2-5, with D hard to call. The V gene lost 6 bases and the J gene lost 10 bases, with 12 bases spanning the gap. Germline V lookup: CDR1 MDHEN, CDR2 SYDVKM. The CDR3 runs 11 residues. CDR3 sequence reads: CASSRAPSQYF. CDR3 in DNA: TGTGCCAGCAGCCGGGCCCCGAGCCAGTACTTC.

CDR3 coding DNA: TGCAGCGCCAGGGGTAGGACCCAGTACTTC. Translation gives CSARGRTQYF. The chain joins TRBV20-1 to TRBJ2-5, with D perhaps TRBD1 (6 bases). Germline-derived CDR1 and CDR2 are DFQATT and SNEGSKA (reference sequence). This CDR3 has 10 residues.

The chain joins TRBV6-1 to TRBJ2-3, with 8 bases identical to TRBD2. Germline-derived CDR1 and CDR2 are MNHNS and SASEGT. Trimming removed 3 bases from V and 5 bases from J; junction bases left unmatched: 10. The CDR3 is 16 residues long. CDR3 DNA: TGTGCCAGCAGTGACCGTATTACTAGCGGTGGAGATACGCAGTATTTT. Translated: CASSDRITSGGDTQYF.

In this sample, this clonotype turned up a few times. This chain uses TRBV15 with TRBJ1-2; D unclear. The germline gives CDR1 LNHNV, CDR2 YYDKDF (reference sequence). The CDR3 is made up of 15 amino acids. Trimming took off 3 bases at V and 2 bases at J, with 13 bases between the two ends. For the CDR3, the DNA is TGTGCCACCAGCAGCGAAGTAGGACGGAACTATGGCTACACCTTC. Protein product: CATSSEVGRNYGYTF. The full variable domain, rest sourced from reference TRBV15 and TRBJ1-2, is DAMVIQNPRYQVTQFGKPVTLSCSQTLNHNVMYWYQQKSSQAPKLLFHYYDKDFNNEADTPDNFQSRRPNTSFCFLDIRSPGLGDTAMYLCATSSEVGRNYGYTFGSGTRLTVV.